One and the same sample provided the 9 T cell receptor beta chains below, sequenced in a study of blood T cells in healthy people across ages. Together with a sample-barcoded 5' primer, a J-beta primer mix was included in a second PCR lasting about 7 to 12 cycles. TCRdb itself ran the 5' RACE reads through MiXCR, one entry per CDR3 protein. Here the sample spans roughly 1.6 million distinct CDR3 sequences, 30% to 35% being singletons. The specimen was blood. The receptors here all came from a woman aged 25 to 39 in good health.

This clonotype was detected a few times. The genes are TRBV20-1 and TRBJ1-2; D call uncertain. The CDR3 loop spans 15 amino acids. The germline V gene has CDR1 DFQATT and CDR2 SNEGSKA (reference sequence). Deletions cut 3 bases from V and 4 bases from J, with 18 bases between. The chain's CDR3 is CSASHPSKGAYGYTF. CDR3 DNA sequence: TGCAGTGCTAGTCACCCCAGCAAGGGTGCCTATGGCTACACCTTC.

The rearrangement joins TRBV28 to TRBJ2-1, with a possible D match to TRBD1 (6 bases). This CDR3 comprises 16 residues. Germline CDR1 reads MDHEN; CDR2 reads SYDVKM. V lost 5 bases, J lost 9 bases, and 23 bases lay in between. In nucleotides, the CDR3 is TGTGCCAGCAGTAAACAGGGACGAGCCCTAAGCGGTGAGCAGTTCTTC. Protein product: CASSKQGRALSGEQFF. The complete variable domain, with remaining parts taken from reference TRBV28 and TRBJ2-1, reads DVKVTQSSRYLVKRTGEKVFLECVQDMDHENMFWYRQDPGLGLRLIYFSYDVKMKEKGDIPEGYSVSREKKERFSLILESASTNQTSMYLCASSKQGRALSGEQFFGPGTRLTVL.

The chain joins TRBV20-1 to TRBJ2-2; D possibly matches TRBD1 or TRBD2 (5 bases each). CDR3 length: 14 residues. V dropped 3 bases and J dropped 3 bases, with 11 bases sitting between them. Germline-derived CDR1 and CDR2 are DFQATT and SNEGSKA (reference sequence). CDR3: CSARRGVYTGELFF. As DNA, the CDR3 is TGCAGTGCTAGGAGGGGCGTATACACCGGGGAGCTGTTTTTT.

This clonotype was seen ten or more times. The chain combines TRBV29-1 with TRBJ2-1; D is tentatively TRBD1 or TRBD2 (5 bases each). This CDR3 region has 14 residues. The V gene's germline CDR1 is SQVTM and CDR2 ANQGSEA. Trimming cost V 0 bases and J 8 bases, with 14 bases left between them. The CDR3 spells CSVEEGTLPHEQFF. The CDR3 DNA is TGCAGCGTTGAAGAGGGGACCCTTCCCCATGAGCAGTTCTTC.

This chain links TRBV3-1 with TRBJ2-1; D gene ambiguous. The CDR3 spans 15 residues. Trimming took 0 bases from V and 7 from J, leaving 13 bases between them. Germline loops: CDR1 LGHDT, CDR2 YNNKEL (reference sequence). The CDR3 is CASSQDHQIRNEQFF. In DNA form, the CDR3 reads TGTGCCAGCAGCCAAGATCACCAGATACGTAATGAGCAGTTCTTC.

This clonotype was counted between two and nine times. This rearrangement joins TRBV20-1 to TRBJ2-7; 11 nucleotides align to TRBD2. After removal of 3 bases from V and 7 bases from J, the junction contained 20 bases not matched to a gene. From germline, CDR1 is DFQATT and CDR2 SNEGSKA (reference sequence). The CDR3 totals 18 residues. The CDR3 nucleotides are TGCAGTGCTAGCCAGGGGGTCGGTAGCGGGAGGGCCCTCGGAGAGCAGTACTTC. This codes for CSASQGVGSGRALGEQYF.

CDR3 region: CSARASGDRYEQYF. The CDR3 DNA reads TGCAGTGCTAGAGCCAGCGGGGACCGCTACGAGCAGTACTTC. V usage is TRBV20-1 and J usage is TRBJ2-7, with 7 bases aligning to TRBD2. V dropped 1 base and J dropped 3; count of bases not matched to a gene: 6. The length of the CDR3 is 14 residues. Germline V gene data show CDR1 as DFQATT and CDR2 as SNEGSKA (reference sequence).

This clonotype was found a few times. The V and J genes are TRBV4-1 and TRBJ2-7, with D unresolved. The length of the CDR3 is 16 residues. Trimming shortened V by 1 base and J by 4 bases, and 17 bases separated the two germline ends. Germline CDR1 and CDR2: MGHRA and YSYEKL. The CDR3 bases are TGCGCCAGCAGCCAAGTGCCCCCCCCAAGTGTGTACGAGCAGTACTTC. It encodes CASSQVPPPSVYEQYF.

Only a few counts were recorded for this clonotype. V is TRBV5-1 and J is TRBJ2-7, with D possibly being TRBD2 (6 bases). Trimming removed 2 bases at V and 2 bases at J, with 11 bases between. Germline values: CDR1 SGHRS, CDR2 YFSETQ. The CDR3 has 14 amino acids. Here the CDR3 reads CASSFQEGTYEQYF. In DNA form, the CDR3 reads TGCGCCAGCAGCTTTCAGGAGGGGACCTACGAGCAGTACTTC.